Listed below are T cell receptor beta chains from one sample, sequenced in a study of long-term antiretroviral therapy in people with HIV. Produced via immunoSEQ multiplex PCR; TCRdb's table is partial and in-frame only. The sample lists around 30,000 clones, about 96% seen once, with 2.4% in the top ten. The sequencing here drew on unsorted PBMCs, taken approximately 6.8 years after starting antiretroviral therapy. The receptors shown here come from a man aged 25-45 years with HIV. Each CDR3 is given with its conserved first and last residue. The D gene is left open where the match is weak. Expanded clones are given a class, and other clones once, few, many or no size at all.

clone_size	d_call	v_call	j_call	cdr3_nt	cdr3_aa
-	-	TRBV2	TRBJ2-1	TGTGCCAGCAGTTATAGACAGTTCAATGAGCAGTTCTTC	CASSYRQFNEQFF
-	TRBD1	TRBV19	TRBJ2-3	TGTGCCAGTAGTACGAGGACAGGGGGGTTTCAGGGTACGCAGTATTTT	CASSTRTGGFQGTQYF
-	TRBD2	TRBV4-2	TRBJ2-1	TGTGCCAGCAGCCTCACCGGGGGGGTCTCCAATGAGCAGTTCTTC	CASSLTGGVSNEQFF
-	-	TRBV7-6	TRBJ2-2	TGTGCCAGCAGCTCAACAGGAGGAAACACCGGGGAGCTGTTTTTT	CASSSTGGNTGELFF
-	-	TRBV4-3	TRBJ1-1	TGCGCCAGCGGTGAGCGGCCCACTGAAGCTTTCTTT	CASGERPTEAFF
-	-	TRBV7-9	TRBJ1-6	TGTGCCAGCAGCCCGACAGTAAACAATTCACCCCTCCACTTT	CASSPTVNNSPLHF
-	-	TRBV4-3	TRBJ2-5	TGCGCCAGCAGCCCGGTAGCCGGGGAAGAGACCCAGTACTTC	CASSPVAGEETQYF
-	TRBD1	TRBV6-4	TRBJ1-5	TGTGCCAGCAGTGAGGCGTCAGGACAGGGGGCTCAGCCCCAGCATTTT	CASSEASGQGAQPQHF
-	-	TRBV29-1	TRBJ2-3	TGCAGCGTCTCAGGTACAGATACGCAGTATTTT	CSVSGTDTQYF
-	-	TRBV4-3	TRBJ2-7	TGCGCCAGCAGCCAAGACGGAGGCTACGAGCAGTACTTC	CASSQDGGYEQYF
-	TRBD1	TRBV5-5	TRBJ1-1	TGTGCCAGCAGCTTGGTACTACAGGGGGAGGGCGCCGAAGCTTTCTTT	CASSLVLQGEGAEAFF
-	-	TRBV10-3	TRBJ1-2	TGTGCCGTCAACCCCGACAGGACAATCTATGGCTACACCTTC	CAVNPDRTIYGYTF
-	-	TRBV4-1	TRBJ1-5	TGCGCCAGCAGCCAAGAATCGGAGGGGGGTAACCAGCCCCAGCATTTT	CASSQESEGGNQPQHF
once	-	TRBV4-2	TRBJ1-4	TGTGCCAGCAGCCAAGTGCTCCAGAATGAAAAACTGTTTTTT	CASSQVLQNEKLFF
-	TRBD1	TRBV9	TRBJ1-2	TGTGCCAGCAGCATAAACAGGGGTGGCTACACCTTC	CASSINRGGYTF
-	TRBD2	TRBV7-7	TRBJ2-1	TGTGCTAGCAGCTTAGCTAGCGGGGGGGGTAATGAGCAGTTCTTC	CASSLASGGGNEQFF
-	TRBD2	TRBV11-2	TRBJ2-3	TGTGCCAGCAGCCCCACCGGGGGGGCAACGCAGTATTTT	CASSPTGGATQYF
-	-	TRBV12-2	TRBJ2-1	TGTGCAAGTCGCAGAGACAATGAGCAGTTCTTC	CASRRDNEQFF